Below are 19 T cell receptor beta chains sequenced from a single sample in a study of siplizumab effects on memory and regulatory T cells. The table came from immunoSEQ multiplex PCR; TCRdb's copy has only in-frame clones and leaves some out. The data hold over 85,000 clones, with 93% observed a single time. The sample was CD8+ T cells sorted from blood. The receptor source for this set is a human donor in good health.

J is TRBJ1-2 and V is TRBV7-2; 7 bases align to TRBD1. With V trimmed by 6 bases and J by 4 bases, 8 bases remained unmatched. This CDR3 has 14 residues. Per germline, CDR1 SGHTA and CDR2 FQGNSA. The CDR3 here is CASSYEGAGYGYTF. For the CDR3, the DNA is TGTGCCAGCAGTTATGAGGGGGCGGGCTATGGCTACACCTTC.

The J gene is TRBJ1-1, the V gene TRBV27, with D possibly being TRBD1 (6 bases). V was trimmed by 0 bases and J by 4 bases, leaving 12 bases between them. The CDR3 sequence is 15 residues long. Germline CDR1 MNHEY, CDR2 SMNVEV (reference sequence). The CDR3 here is CASSLSGWGLTEAFF. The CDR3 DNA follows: TGTGCCAGCAGTTTATCCGGGTGGGGGCTCACTGAAGCTTTCTTT.

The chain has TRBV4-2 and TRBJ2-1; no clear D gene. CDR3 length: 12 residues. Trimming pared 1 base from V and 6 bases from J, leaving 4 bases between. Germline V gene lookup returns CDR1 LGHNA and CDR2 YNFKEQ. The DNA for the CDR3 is TGTGCCAGCAGCCAAGGGGGCAATGAGCAGTTCTTC. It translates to CASSQGGNEQFF.

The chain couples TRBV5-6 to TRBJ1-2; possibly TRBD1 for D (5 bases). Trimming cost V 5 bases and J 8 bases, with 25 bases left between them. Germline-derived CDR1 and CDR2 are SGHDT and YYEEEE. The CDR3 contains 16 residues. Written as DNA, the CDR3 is TGTGCCAGCAGTCTCGGGGCCCTTGAAATGGCCGGGGGCTACACCTTC. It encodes CASSLGALEMAGGYTF. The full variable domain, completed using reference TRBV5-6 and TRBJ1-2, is DAGVTQSPTHLIKTRGQQVTLRCSPKSGHDTVSWYQQALGQGPQFIFQYYEEEERQRGNFPDRFSGHQFPNYSSELNVNALLLGDSALYLCASSLGALEMAGGYTFGSGTRLTVV.

CDR3 in amino acids: CASSQDSSGYEQYF. In nucleotides, the CDR3 is TGCGCCAGCAGCCAAGATTCTAGCGGCTACGAGCAGTACTTC. V gene TRBV4-3 combines with J gene TRBJ2-7, with 7 bases matching TRBD2. The CDR3 extends over 14 amino acids. Germline CDR1 LGHNA, CDR2 YSLEER. Trimming cost V 0 bases and J 3 bases; bases outside gene matches: 2.

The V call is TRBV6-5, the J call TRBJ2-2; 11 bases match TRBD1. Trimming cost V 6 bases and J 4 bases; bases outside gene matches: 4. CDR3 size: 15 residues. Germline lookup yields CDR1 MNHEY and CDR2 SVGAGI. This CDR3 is CASSPGQGVTGELFF. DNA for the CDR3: TGTGCCAGCAGCCCGGGACAGGGGGTCACCGGGGAGCTGTTTTTT.

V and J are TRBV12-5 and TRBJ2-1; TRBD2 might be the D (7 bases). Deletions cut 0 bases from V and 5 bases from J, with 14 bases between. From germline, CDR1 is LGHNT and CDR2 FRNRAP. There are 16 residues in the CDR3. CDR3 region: CASGLVGGGPDNEQFF. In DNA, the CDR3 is TGTGCTAGTGGTTTGGTAGGGGGGGGACCGGACAATGAGCAGTTCTTC.

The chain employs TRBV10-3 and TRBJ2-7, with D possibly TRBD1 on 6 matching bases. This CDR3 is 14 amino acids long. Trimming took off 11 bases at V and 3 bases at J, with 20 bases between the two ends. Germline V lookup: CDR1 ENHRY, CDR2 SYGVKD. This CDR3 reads CASIPGQGFYEQYF. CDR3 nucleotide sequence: TGTGCCTCCATCCCCGGGCAGGGGTTCTACGAGCAGTACTTC.

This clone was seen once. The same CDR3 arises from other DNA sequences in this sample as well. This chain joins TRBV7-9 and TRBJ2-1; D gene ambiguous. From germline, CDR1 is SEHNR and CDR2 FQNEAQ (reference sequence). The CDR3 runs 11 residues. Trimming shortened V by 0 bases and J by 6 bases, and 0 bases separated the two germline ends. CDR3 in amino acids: CASSLANEQFF. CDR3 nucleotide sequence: TGTGCCAGCAGCTTAGCCAATGAGCAGTTCTTC.

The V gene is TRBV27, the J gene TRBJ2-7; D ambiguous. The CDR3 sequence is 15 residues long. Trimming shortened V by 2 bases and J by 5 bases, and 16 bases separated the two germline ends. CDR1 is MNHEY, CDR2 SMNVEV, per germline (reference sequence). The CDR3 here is CASSLIWRTIHEQYF. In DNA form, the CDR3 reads TGTGCCAGCAGTTTAATCTGGAGAACCATCCACGAGCAGTACTTC.

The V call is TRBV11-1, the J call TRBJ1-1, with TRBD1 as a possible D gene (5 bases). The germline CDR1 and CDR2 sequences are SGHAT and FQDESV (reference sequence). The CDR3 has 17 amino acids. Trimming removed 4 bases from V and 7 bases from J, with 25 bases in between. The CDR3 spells CASSSERGGYGRIEAFF. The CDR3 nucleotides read TGTGCCAGCAGCTCAGAGAGGGGAGGGTATGGACGCATTGAAGCTTTCTTT.

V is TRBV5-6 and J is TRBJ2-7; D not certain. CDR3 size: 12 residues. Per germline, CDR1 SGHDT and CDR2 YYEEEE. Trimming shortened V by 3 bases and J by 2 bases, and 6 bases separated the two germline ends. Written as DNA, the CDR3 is TGTGCCAGCAGCTCTCTTCCCTACGAGCAGTACTTC. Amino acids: CASSSLPYEQYF.

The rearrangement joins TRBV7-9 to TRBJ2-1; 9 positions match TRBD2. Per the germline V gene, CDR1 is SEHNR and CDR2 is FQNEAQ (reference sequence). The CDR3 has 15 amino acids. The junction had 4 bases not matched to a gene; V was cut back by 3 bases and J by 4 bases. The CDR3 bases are TGTGCCAGCAGCTTTAGCGGGGGATCTTACAATGAGCAGTTCTTC. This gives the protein CASSFSGGSYNEQFF.

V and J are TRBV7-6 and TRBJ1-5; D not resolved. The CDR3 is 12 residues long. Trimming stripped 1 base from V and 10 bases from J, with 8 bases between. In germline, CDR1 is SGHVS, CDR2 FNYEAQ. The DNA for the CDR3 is TGTGCCAGCAGCTTAGGATCTTTTCCCCAGCATTTT. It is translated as CASSLGSFPQHF.

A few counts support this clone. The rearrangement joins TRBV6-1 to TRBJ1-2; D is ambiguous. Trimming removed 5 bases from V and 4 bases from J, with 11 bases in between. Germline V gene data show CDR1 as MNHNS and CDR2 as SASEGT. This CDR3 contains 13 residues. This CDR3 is CASSTRVRYGYTF. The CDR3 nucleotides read TGTGCCAGCAGTACCCGGGTCCGCTATGGCTACACCTTC.

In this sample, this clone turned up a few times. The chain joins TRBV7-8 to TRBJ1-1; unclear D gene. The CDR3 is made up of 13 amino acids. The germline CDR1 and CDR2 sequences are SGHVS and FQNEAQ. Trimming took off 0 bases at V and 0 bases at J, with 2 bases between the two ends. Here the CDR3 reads CASSLALNTEAFF. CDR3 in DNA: TGTGCCAGCAGCTTAGCACTGAACACTGAAGCTTTCTTT. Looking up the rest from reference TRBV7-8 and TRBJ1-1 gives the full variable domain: GAGVSQSPRYKVAKRGQDVALRCDPISGHVSLFWYQQALGQGPEFLTYFQNEAQLDKSGLPSDRFFAERPEGSVSTLKIQRTQQEDSAVYLCASSLALNTEAFFGQGTRLTVV.

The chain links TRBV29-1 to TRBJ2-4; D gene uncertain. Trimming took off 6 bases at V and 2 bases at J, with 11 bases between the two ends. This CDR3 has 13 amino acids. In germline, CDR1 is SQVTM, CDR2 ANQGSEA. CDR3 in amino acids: CSVIGLSKNIQYF. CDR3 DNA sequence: TGCAGCGTAATAGGGTTATCCAAAAACATTCAGTACTTC.

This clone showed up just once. The CDR3 spells CASSRGGTEAFF. CDR3 DNA: TGTGCCAGCAGCCGCGGAGGCACTGAAGCTTTCTTT. The V and J genes are TRBV5-6 and TRBJ1-1; D gene uncertain. The V and J ends lost 4 bases and 4 bases respectively, with 8 bases between them. The CDR3 spans 12 residues. Germline CDR1 SGHDT, CDR2 YYEEEE.

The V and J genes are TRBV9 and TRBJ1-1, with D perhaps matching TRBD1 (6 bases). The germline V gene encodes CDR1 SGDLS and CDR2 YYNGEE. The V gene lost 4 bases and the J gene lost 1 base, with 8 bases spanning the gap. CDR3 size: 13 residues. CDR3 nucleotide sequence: TGTGCCAGCAGCCCGACAGGGAACACTGAAGCTTTCTTT. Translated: CASSPTGNTEAFF.